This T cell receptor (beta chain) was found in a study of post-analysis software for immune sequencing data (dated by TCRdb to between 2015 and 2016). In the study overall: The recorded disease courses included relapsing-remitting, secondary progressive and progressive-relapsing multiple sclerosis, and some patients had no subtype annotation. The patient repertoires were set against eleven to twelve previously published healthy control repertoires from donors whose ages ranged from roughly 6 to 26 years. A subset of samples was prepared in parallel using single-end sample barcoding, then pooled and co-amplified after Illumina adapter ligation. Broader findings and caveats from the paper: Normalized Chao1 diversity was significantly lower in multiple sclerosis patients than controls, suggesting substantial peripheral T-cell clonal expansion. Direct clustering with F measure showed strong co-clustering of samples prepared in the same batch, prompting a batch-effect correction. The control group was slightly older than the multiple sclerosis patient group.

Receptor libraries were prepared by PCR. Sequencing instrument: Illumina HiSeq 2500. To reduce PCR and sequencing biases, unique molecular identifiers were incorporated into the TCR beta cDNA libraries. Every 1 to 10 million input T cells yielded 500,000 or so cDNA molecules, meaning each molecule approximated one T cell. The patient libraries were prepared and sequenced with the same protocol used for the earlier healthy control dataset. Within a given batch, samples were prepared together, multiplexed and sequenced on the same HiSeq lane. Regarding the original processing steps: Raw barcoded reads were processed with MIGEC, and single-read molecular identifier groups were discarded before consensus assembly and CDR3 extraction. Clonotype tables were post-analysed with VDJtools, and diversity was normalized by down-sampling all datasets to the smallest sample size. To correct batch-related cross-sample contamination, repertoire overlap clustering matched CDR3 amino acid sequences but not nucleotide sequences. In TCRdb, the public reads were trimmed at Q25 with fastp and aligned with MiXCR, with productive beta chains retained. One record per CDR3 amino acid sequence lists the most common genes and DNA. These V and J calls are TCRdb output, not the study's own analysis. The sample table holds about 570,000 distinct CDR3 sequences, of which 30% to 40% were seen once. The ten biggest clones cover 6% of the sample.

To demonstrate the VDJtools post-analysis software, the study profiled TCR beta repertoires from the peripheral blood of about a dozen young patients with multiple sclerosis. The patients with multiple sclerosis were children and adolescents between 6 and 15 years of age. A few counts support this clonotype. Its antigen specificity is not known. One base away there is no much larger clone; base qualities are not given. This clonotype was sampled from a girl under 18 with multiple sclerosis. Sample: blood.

The CDR3 loop reads CSARDGGKAYEQYF. The sequenced DNA: TGCAGTGCTAGAGATGGGGGCAAGGCCTACGAGCAGTACTTC. The receptor chain draws on TRBV20-1 and TRBJ2-5; a tentative D match to TRBD1 spans 6 bases. The J call may be wrong; the DNA end is better matched by TRBJ2-7. In the germline V gene (reference sequence), CDR1 corresponds to DFQATT and CDR2 to SNEGSKA. The CDR3 measures 14 amino acids from cysteine to phenylalanine. This entry keeps only the CDR3 DNA: 42 bases, framed from base 1.